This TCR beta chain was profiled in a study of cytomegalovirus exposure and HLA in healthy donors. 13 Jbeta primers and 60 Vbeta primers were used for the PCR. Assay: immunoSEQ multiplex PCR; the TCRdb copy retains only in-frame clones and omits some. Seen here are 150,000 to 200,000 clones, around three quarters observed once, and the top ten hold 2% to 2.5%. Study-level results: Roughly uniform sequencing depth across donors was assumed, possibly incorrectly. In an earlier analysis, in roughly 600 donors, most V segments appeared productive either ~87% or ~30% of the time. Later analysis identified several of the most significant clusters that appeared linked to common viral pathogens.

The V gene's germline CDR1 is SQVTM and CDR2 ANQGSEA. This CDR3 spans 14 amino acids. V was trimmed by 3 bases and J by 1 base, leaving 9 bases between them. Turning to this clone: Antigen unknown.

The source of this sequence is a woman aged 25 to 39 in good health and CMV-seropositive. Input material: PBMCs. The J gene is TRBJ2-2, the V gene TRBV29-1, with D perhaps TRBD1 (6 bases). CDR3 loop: CSVERGQNTGELFF. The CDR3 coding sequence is TGCAGCGTTGAGAGGGGACAGAACACCGGGGAGCTGTTTTTT.